This passage covers 29 T cell receptor beta chains from one sample sequenced in a study of CD8 T cells in Susac syndrome. It was with random hexamers that roughly 0.45 to 1 ug RNA was reverse transcribed. TCRdb redid the calling of the immunoSEQ multiplex PCR reads with MiXCR, one entry per CDR3 protein. The profile covers 100,000 to 150,000 distinct CDR3 sequences, with just over 90% appearing a single time and roughly 0.31% taken by the ten largest. Sequencing was carried out using CD8+ T cells from PBMCs. These receptor sequences come from a human donor with multiple sclerosis.

The rearrangement joins TRBV29-1 to TRBJ2-7; the match to TRBD1 covers 7 bases. The CDR3 runs to 13 residues. The J segment lost 1 base and the V segment lost 7 bases, leaving 7 bases of the junction unmatched. Germline values: CDR1 SQVTM, CDR2 ANQGSEA. The DNA of the CDR3 is TGCAGCGCGAGTACAGGGGAGTCCTACGAGCAGTACGTC. Protein: CSASTGESYEQYV.

The chain links TRBV20-1 to TRBJ2-7, with D perhaps matching TRBD2 (5 bases). V shed 3 bases and J shed 6 bases, with 24 bases lying between them. In germline, CDR1 is DFQATT, CDR2 SNEGSKA (reference sequence). The CDR3 length is 16 residues. CDR3 loop: CSARSEVPRLYAEQYF. The CDR3 nucleotides read TGCAGTGCTAGGAGCGAGGTCCCAAGACTATATGCCGAGCAGTACTTC.

V and J are TRBV7-9 and TRBJ1-5; tentatively, D is TRBD1 (6 bases). Trimming took 5 bases from V and 6 from J, leaving 11 bases between them. The CDR3 runs to 13 residues. In germline, CDR1 is SEHNR, CDR2 FQNEAQ (reference sequence). CDR3 protein: CASSEGGGQPQHF. The CDR3 coding sequence is TGTGCCAGCAGCGAAGGGGGGGGTCAGCCCCAGCATTTT.

This sequence joins TRBV4-1 and TRBJ2-5; D is possibly TRBD1 (5 bases). Germline CDR1 and CDR2: MGHRA and YSYEKL. Trimming removed 1 base at V and 0 bases at J, with 9 bases between. The CDR3 has 15 residues. CDR3 loop: CASSQVATDQETQYF. CDR3 in DNA: TGCGCCAGCAGCCAAGTGGCGACAGACCAAGAGACCCAGTACTTC.

The chain employs TRBV7-6 and TRBJ2-7, with 8 bases matching TRBD2. CDR3 size: 15 residues. Trimming removed 5 bases from V and 0 bases from J; junction bases left unmatched: 6. Germline CDR1 reads SGHVS; CDR2 reads FNYEAQ. The CDR3 nucleotides read TGTGCCAGCAGCCCGGGGCGGGGGGTCTCCTACGAGCAGTACTTC. This sequence encodes CASSPGRGVSYEQYF.

The chain has TRBV12-3 or TRBV12-4 and TRBJ1-2; D remains unclear. V was trimmed by 1 base and J by 8 bases, leaving 8 bases between them. This CDR3 region has 12 residues. CDR3 sequence reads: CASSLGAGGYTF. The CDR3, as DNA: TGTGCCAGCAGTTTAGGGGCTGGAGGCTACACCTTC.

The V call is TRBV24-1, the J call TRBJ2-7, with TRBD1 as a possible D gene (5 bases). The ends were cut back, 3 bases at V and 0 bases at J, with 20 bases in the middle. The germline V gene has CDR1 KGHDR and CDR2 SFDVKD. CDR3 size: 18 residues. CDR3 sequence reads: CATSDMTDLHNPSYEQYF. CDR3 coding DNA: TGTGCCACCAGTGATATGACAGACCTCCACAACCCCTCCTACGAGCAGTACTTC.

This CDR3 is CASSLAQTSGRPRSEQFF. DNA for the CDR3: TGTGCCAGCAGCTTAGCGCAGACTAGCGGGAGACCTAGGAGTGAGCAGTTCTTC. V usage is TRBV7-9 and J usage is TRBJ2-1; 12 bases align to TRBD2. CDR3 length: 18 residues. V was pared by 0 bases and J by 9 bases, with 12 bases of the junction left unmatched. Per the germline V gene, CDR1 is SEHNR and CDR2 is FQNEAQ (reference sequence). The entire variable domain, with the rest obtained from reference TRBV7-9 and TRBJ2-1, is as follows: DTGVSQNPRHKITKRGQNVTFRCDPISEHNRLYWYRQTLGQGPEFLTYFQNEAQLEKSRLLSDRFSAERPKGSFSTLEIQRTEQGDSAMYLCASSLAQTSGRPRSEQFFGPGTRLTVL.

The chain combines TRBV27 with TRBJ2-7; D is uncertain. The germline CDR1 and CDR2 sequences are MNHEY and SMNVEV (reference sequence). The CDR3 totals 14 residues. Trimming took 2 bases from V and 3 from J, leaving 11 bases between them. The CDR3 reads CASSLQQGFYEQYF. The CDR3 nucleotides are TGTGCCAGCAGTTTACAACAAGGGTTCTACGAGCAGTACTTC.

The genes are TRBV3-1 and TRBJ2-1; 7 nucleotides align to TRBD2. The CDR3 runs 14 residues. The trim removed 4 bases at V and 4 bases at J, leaving 4 bases unmatched. CDR1 and CDR2 (germline): LGHDT, YNNKEL (reference sequence). CDR3 loop: CASSPRLAYNEQFF. CDR3 sequence (DNA): TGTGCCAGCAGCCCTCGACTAGCATACAATGAGCAGTTCTTC.

In DNA, the CDR3 is TGTGCCAGCAGCCCCCGCGGTAGGGGTACGGCCAAAAACATTCAGTACTTC. It translates to CASSPRGRGTAKNIQYF. The V call is TRBV5-4, the J call TRBJ2-4, with a possible D match to TRBD1 (5 bases). Between the trimmed V and J ends, which lost 4 bases and 1 base, there was a span of 18 bases. Germline CDR1 reads SGHNT; CDR2 reads YYREEE (reference sequence). This CDR3 is 17 amino acids long.

The table lists this clonotype with a count of one. The V gene is TRBV5-1, the J gene TRBJ2-7; perhaps TRBD1 as D (6 bases). Germline values: CDR1 SGHRS, CDR2 YFSETQ. V was shortened by 4 bases and J by 7 bases, with 12 bases between the two germline ends. This CDR3 has 12 amino acids. The CDR3 is CASSKNRDEQYF. In DNA, the CDR3 is TGCGCCAGCAGCAAGAACAGGGATGAGCAGTACTTC.

DNA for the CDR3: TGTGCCAGCAGCTTAGGCAGCCAGCACACTGAAGCTTTCTTT. Its protein is CASSLGSQHTEAFF. The chain joins TRBV11-2 to TRBJ1-1, with D unclear. The V end was cut by 1 base, the J end by 3 bases, with 9 bases between. The CDR3 sequence is 14 residues long. Germline V gene sequence: CDR1 SGHAT, CDR2 FQNNGV.

This sequence joins TRBV4-1 and TRBJ2-6, with D hard to call. The CDR3 is made up of 15 amino acids. Germline loops: CDR1 MGHRA, CDR2 YSYEKL. Trimming removed 0 bases at V and 1 base at J, with 4 bases between. The chain's CDR3 is CASSQEDSGANVLTF. CDR3 DNA sequence: TGCGCCAGCAGCCAAGAGGATTCTGGGGCCAACGTCCTGACTTTC.

This clonotype has only one observation. This chain connects TRBV6-2 or TRBV6-3 to TRBJ1-5; 9 bases align to TRBD1. Germline CDR1 and CDR2: MNHEY and SVGEGT. The CDR3 sequence is 15 residues long. Trimming took 7 bases from V and 7 from J; bases not matched to a gene: 11. CDR3 in DNA: TGTGCCAGCACCGAATTCACAGGGGGCCGACAGCCCCAGCATTTT. It encodes CASTEFTGGRQPQHF.

The rearrangement uses TRBV12-3 or TRBV12-4 and TRBJ1-2; D is ambiguous. This CDR3 is built from 15 residues. V lost 1 base and J 7 bases, leaving 16 bases between the germline ends. CDR3 residues: CASSLDFQRRAGYTF. DNA for the CDR3: TGTGCCAGCAGTTTAGATTTTCAACGTCGGGCTGGCTACACCTTC.

This clonotype was observed once. This chain joins TRBV19 and TRBJ2-2; the D is unclear. There are 14 residues in the CDR3. V lost 0 bases, J lost 4 bases, and 6 bases lay in between. The germline gives CDR1 LNHDA, CDR2 SQIVND (reference sequence). CDR3 amino acids: CASSIDHGTGELFF. In DNA form, the CDR3 reads TGTGCCAGTAGTATAGATCACGGCACCGGGGAGCTGTTTTTT.

This chain connects TRBV29-1 to TRBJ2-1, with D perhaps TRBD1 (6 bases). With 6 bases removed from V and 7 bases from J, the gap between germline ends came to 16 bases. In germline, CDR1 is SQVTM, CDR2 ANQGSEA. CDR3 size: 13 residues. The CDR3 loop reads CSVATGSVNEQFF. The CDR3 DNA is TGCAGCGTGGCAACAGGGTCAGTGAATGAGCAGTTCTTC.

The V gene is TRBV6-5, the J gene TRBJ1-5; possible D gene TRBD1, 6 bases. The CDR3 runs to 14 residues. Germline-derived CDR1 and CDR2 are MNHEY and SVGAGI. Trimming left V 1 base short and J 7 bases short, with 11 bases between. The CDR3 DNA reads as TGTGCCAGCAGTTACTGGGGGGCAGGACAGCCCCAGCATTTT. The encoded protein is CASSYWGAGQPQHF.

The chain couples TRBV5-1 to TRBJ1-5; D is unclear. CDR1 and CDR2 (germline): SGHRS, YFSETQ. Trimming shortened V by 1 base and J by 4 bases, and 12 bases separated the two germline ends. The length of the CDR3 is 15 residues. The CDR3 region is CASSLRGTLNQPQHF. Here the CDR3 DNA reads TGCGCCAGCAGCTTGCGGGGAACATTAAATCAGCCCCAGCATTTT.

The chain combines TRBV12-3 or TRBV12-4 with TRBJ2-3; TRBD2 agrees at 7 bases. The CDR3 length is 14 residues. V shed 4 bases and J 0 bases; nucleotides not matched to a gene: 1. The CDR3 spells CASSWEGSTDTQYF. In DNA, the CDR3 is TGTGCCAGCAGTTGGGAGGGTAGCACAGATACGCAGTATTTT.

The chain joins TRBV9 to TRBJ1-1; a possible D gene is TRBD1 (6 bases). Trimming took off 1 base at V and 4 bases at J, with 11 bases between the two ends. The CDR3 extends over 14 amino acids. Looked up from germline, CDR1 is SGDLS and CDR2 is YYNGEE. This CDR3 is CASSVKMDSTEAFF. CDR3 nucleotide sequence: TGTGCCAGCAGCGTAAAAATGGACAGCACTGAAGCTTTCTTT.

The chain joins TRBV7-9 to TRBJ1-1, with D hard to call. CDR1 is SEHNR and CDR2 is FQNEAQ in the germline V gene (reference sequence). The CDR3 totals 14 residues. Deletions cut 5 bases from V and 2 bases from J, with 12 bases between. CDR3 sequence (DNA): TGTGCCAGCAGCCCGGTGATTCCTAACACTGAAGCTTTCTTT. Amino acid sequence: CASSPVIPNTEAFF.

This sequence joins TRBV28 and TRBJ2-1, with D unclear. The CDR3 has 16 amino acids. The germline gives CDR1 MDHEN, CDR2 SYDVKM. V shed 4 bases and J shed 0 bases, with 13 bases lying between them. CDR3 sequence: CASSSRTRPSYNEQFF. In nucleotides, the CDR3 is TGTGCCAGCAGTTCTAGGACCAGGCCCTCCTACAATGAGCAGTTCTTC.

V is TRBV19 and J is TRBJ1-5; D might be TRBD1 (6 bases). V was trimmed by 8 bases and J by 0 bases, leaving 14 bases between them. Germline V gene data show CDR1 as LNHDA and CDR2 as SQIVND (reference sequence). The CDR3 is made up of 15 amino acids. This CDR3 reads CASEYRTASNQPQHF. For the CDR3, the DNA is TGTGCCAGTGAATACAGGACAGCTAGCAATCAGCCCCAGCATTTT.

This chain connects TRBV20-1 to TRBJ2-7, with 7 bases that match TRBD2. The ends lost 1 base at V and 2 bases at J; junction bases unmatched: 8. The CDR3 runs 15 residues. Germline V gives CDR1 DFQATT, CDR2 SNEGSKA (reference sequence). The CDR3 spells CSARGPRENTYEQYV. CDR3 nucleotide sequence: TGCAGTGCTAGAGGCCCGCGGGAGAATACCTACGAGCAGTACGTC.

The V call is TRBV19, the J call TRBJ1-1; 7 bases are shared with TRBD1. The CDR3 runs 15 residues. Per germline, CDR1 LNHDA and CDR2 SQIVND (reference sequence). J gave up 3 bases and V 5 bases, and 9 bases lay outside the gene matches. The CDR3 reads CASSLRQGPDTEAFF. The CDR3 DNA reads TGTGCCAGTAGTCTGAGACAGGGACCGGACACTGAAGCTTTCTTT.

The CDR3, as DNA: TGCAGTGCTAAAGACGACAGTAGGGGCAATCAGCCCCAGCATTTT. Its translation: CSAKDDSRGNQPQHF. The V gene is TRBV20-1, the J gene TRBJ1-5, with D tentatively TRBD1 (5 bases). Germline V gene lookup returns CDR1 DFQATT and CDR2 SNEGSKA (reference sequence). The V and J ends lost 4 bases and 2 bases respectively, with 15 bases between them. This CDR3 has 15 amino acids.

The chain is built from TRBV2 and TRBJ1-1; possible D gene TRBD1, 5 bases. Germline values: CDR1 SNHLY, CDR2 FYNNEI. Trimming left V 3 bases short and J 7 bases short, with 15 bases between. The CDR3 is 14 amino acids. CDR3 nucleotides: TGTGCCAGCAGTGAGGGCAGGGAGCTGGGTGAAGCTTTCTTT. This codes for CASSEGRELGEAFF.